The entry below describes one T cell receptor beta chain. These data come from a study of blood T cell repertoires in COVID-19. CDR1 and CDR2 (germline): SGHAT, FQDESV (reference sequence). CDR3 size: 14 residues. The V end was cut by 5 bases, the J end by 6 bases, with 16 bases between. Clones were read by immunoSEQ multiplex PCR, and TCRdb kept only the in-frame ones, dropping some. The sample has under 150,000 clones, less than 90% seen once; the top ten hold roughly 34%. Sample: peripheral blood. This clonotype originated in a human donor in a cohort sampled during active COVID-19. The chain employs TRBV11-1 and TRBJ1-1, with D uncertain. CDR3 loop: CASSPGRSGAEAFF. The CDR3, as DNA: TGTGCCAGCAGCCCCGGACGGTCCGGGGCTGAAGCTTTCTTT. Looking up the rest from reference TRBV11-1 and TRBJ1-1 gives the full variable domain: EAEVAQSPRYKITEKSQAVAFWCDPISGHATLYWYRQILGQGPELLVQFQDESVVDDSQLPKDRFSAERLKGVDSTLKIQPAELGDSAMYLCASSPGRSGAEAFFGQGTRLTVV.